This entry lists 7 T cell receptor beta chains sequenced from one sample in a study of radiotherapy plus CTLA-4 blockade in lung cancer. Repertoires were generated with immunoSEQ multiplex PCR, while TCRdb's copy carries only in-frame clones and drops some. There are approximately 67,000 clones in the sample; over 80% occur only once, and less than 5% lies in the top ten. Sequencing was performed on peripheral blood, taken from a patient treated with radiotherapy plus ipilimumab. All receptors derive from a human donor with non-small cell lung cancer who had a partial response to radiotherapy plus ipilimumab.

The V call is TRBV30, the J call TRBJ2-7; 10 bases match TRBD1. The CDR3 sequence is 14 residues long. V lost 4 bases and J lost 1; bases outside the gene matches: 4. The germline gives CDR1 GTSNPN, CDR2 SVGIG (reference sequence). In DNA, the CDR3 is TGTGCCTGGATTACGGGACAGGGGTCCTACGAGCAGTACTTC. Amino acids: CAWITGQGSYEQYF.

The chain carries TRBV5-4 and TRBJ1-1; 7 nucleotides agree with TRBD1. The CDR3 runs 16 residues. After removal of 4 bases from V and 0 bases from J, the junction contained 9 bases not matched to a gene. Germline loops: CDR1 SGHNT, CDR2 YYREEE (reference sequence). The CDR3 sequence is CASSTERQGLNTEAFF. The CDR3 DNA reads TGTGCCAGCAGCACCGAACGACAGGGACTGAACACTGAAGCTTTCTTT.

The chain recombines TRBV7-2 with TRBJ1-1; maybe TRBD1 (6 bases). Trimming took 0 bases from V and 4 from J, leaving 12 bases between them. This CDR3 region has 15 residues. Germline V gives CDR1 SGHTA, CDR2 FQGNSA. The DNA for the CDR3 is TGTGCCAGCAGCTTAGCAGGGACACCTACCACTGAAGCTTTCTTT. Translation: CASSLAGTPTTEAFF.

This rearrangement joins TRBV11-1 to TRBJ2-1, with 15 bases lining up with TRBD2. Trimming took 7 bases from V and 4 from J; bases not matched to a gene: 5. The CDR3 spans 16 residues. In germline, CDR1 is SGHAT, CDR2 FQDESV (reference sequence). CDR3 region: CASTSGLAGGYNEQFF. For the CDR3, the DNA is TGTGCCAGCACCTCCGGACTAGCGGGAGGGTACAATGAGCAGTTCTTC.

The chain is built from TRBV7-8 and TRBJ1-4, with D perhaps matching TRBD1 (5 bases). Germline CDR1 is SGHVS and CDR2 is FQNEAQ. The CDR3 has 15 amino acids. Deletions cut 2 bases from V and 8 bases from J, with 15 bases between. CDR3 nucleotide sequence: TGTGCCAGCAGCTTACAAGGCAGGGCAAAAGAAAAACTGTTTTTT. Its translation is CASSLQGRAKEKLFF.

This clone was found once. V usage is TRBV4-2 and J usage is TRBJ2-7; TRBD2 aligns across 10 bases. Germline CDR1 reads LGHNA; CDR2 reads YNFKEQ. V lost 3 bases to trimming and J lost 1 base; unmatched junction nucleotides: 18. This CDR3 comprises 20 residues. CDR3 in amino acids: CASSQTGSGRVAGGSYEQYF. The CDR3 DNA reads as TGTGCCAGCAGCCAGACGGGGTCCGGGAGGGTAGCGGGAGGATCCTACGAGCAGTACTTC.

The V and J genes are TRBV20-1 and TRBJ2-1; D possibly corresponds to TRBD2 (5 bases). The CDR3 runs to 11 residues. V was cut by 6 bases and J by 13 bases, with 16 bases left in between. CDR1 and CDR2 (germline): DFQATT, SNEGSKA (reference sequence). The chain's CDR3 is CSARPDWTQFF. As DNA, the CDR3 is TGCAGTGCGAGGCCCGACTGGACTCAGTTCTTC.